Each of the 24 T cell receptor beta chains below was sequenced from the same sample in a study of cytomegalovirus exposure and HLA in healthy donors. The PCR made use of 60 Vbeta and 13 Jbeta primers. Generated by immunoSEQ multiplex PCR, the TCRdb table keeps only in-frame clones and is missing some. This sample has some 190,000 clones, with about 79% found just once. The sample taken for sequencing was PBMCs. All receptors come from a man in his late teens or twenties in good health and CMV-seronegative.

The genes are TRBV4-2 and TRBJ1-2; D is perhaps TRBD1 (6 bases). This CDR3 contains 17 residues. Germline lookup yields CDR1 LGHNA and CDR2 YNFKEQ. Between the trimmed V and J ends, which lost 3 bases and 4 bases, there was a span of 21 bases. The CDR3 region is CASSQDPRLGAAYGYTF. The CDR3 DNA is TGTGCCAGCAGCCAGGATCCTCGCTTGGGGGCCGCCTATGGCTACACCTTC.

The CDR3 protein is CASALGQRNQPQHF. The CDR3 region has the DNA TGTGCTAGTGCCCTGGGACAGAGGAATCAGCCCCAGCATTTT. This chain connects TRBV12-5 to TRBJ1-5; TRBD1 matches at 7 bases. The V gene end was trimmed by 7 bases and the J gene end by 4 bases; junction bases not matched to a gene: 7. CDR1 and CDR2 (germline): LGHNT, FRNRAP. This CDR3 region has 14 residues.

The rearrangement uses TRBV10-1 and TRBJ2-7, with 10 bases lining up with TRBD1. Germline lookup yields CDR1 WNHNN and CDR2 SYGVQD (reference sequence). Trimming took 7 bases from V and 6 from J; bases not matched to a gene: 9. The CDR3 loop spans 14 amino acids. The DNA for the CDR3 is TGCGCCAGCATCCTGGGGACAGGGGCTAGCGAGCAGTACTTC. Protein sequence: CASILGTGASEQYF.

The chain couples TRBV10-3 to TRBJ2-1; 7 nucleotides align to TRBD1. In germline, CDR1 is ENHRY, CDR2 SYGVKD. Losses at the gene ends were 4 bases for V and 0 bases for J; bases not matched to a gene: 6. The CDR3 sequence is 16 residues long. Written as DNA, the CDR3 is TGTGCCATCAGTGTATCCAGGGGGAGCTCCTACAATGAGCAGTTCTTC. Protein product: CAISVSRGSSYNEQFF.

The rearrangement joins TRBV5-6 to TRBJ2-7; TRBD1 matches 9 bases. After removal of 4 bases from V and 2 bases from J, the junction contained 10 bases not matched to a gene. Germline assignment: CDR1 SGHDT and CDR2 YYEEEE. This CDR3 has 16 residues. The CDR3 here is CASSRRPGQGTYEQYF. CDR3 in DNA: TGTGCCAGCAGCCGGCGGCCGGGACAGGGTACCTACGAGCAGTACTTC.

The chain uses TRBV27 and TRBJ1-4, with D perhaps TRBD1 (5 bases). The CDR3 length is 15 residues. The V gene's germline CDR1 is MNHEY and CDR2 SMNVEV (reference sequence). Trimming shortened V by 6 bases and J by 1 base, and 12 bases separated the two germline ends. The CDR3 is CASRGGGLTNEKLFF. CDR3 DNA: TGTGCCAGCAGGGGGGGAGGTTTAACTAATGAAAAACTGTTTTTT. Drawing the rest from reference TRBV27 and TRBJ1-4, the complete variable domain is EAQVTQNPRYLITVTGKKLTVTCSQNMNHEYMSWYRQDPGLGLRQIYYSMNVEVTDKGDVPEGYKVSRKEKRNFPLILESPSPNQTSLYFCASRGGGLTNEKLFFGSGTQLSVL.

This clone showed up just a few times. This chain uses TRBV10-3 with TRBJ2-7; D may be TRBD1 (6 bases). Germline values: CDR1 ENHRY, CDR2 SYGVKD. The CDR3 totals 15 residues. Between the trimmed V and J ends, which lost 6 bases and 3 bases, there was a span of 18 bases. In nucleotides, the CDR3 is TGTGCCATCAGCCCCCAGGGACATGGGGACTACGAGCAGTACTTC. Encoded protein: CAISPQGHGDYEQYF.

V and J are TRBV9 and TRBJ1-5; TRBD1 matches 7 bases. The CDR3 is 14 residues long. The trim removed 0 bases at V and 6 bases at J, leaving 3 bases unmatched. Germline V gene data show CDR1 as SGDLS and CDR2 as YYNGEE. The CDR3 coding sequence is TGTGCCAGCAGCGTAGGAGGGGGCAGTCAGCCCCAGCATTTT. This codes for CASSVGGGSQPQHF.

The chain uses TRBV29-1 and TRBJ1-4; D might be TRBD1 (6 bases). CDR1 is SQVTM and CDR2 is ANQGSEA in the germline V gene. The CDR3 spans 13 residues. Trimming left V 7 bases short and J 4 bases short, with 13 bases between. The CDR3 is CSAAGAHNEKLFF. The CDR3 nucleotides read TGCAGCGCTGCAGGGGCTCATAATGAAAAACTGTTTTTT.

The rearrangement joins TRBV5-1 to TRBJ2-1, with a possible D match to TRBD2 (5 bases). The germline V and J ends were trimmed by 2 bases and 6 bases, with 15 bases remaining between them. The CDR3 runs 15 residues. Looked up from germline, CDR1 is SGHRS and CDR2 is YFSETQ. The CDR3 loop is CASSFLNGVLNEQFF. The DNA for the CDR3 is TGCGCCAGCAGCTTTCTCAACGGGGTCCTCAATGAGCAGTTCTTC. Full variable domain (outside the CDR3, taken from reference TRBV5-1 and TRBJ2-1): KAGVTQTPRYLIKTRGQQVTLSCSPISGHRSVSWYQQTPGQGLQFLFEYFSETQRNKGNFPGRFSGRQFSNSRSEMNVSTLELGDSALYLCASSFLNGVLNEQFFGPGTRLTVL.

The J gene is TRBJ1-6, the V gene TRBV10-2; 9 nucleotides agree with TRBD1. The CDR3 is 15 amino acids. J was trimmed by 8 bases and V by 6 bases; bases with no gene match: 8. Germline V gene data show CDR1 as WSHSY and CDR2 as SAAADI. In nucleotides, the CDR3 is TGCGCCAGCAGCGCCACAGGGGGCTGGGATTCACCCCTCCACTTT. Translated, it gives CASSATGGWDSPLHF.

This chain connects TRBV4-1 to TRBJ2-1; TRBD1 is a possible D gene (6 bases). The germline gives CDR1 MGHRA, CDR2 YSYEKL. Deletions cut 0 bases from V and 5 bases from J, with 11 bases between. This CDR3 has 15 amino acids. This chain's CDR3 is CASSQEGASDNEQFF. Here the CDR3 DNA reads TGCGCCAGCAGCCAAGAGGGGGCGTCGGACAATGAGCAGTTCTTC.

The V and J genes are TRBV28 and TRBJ2-7; 8 nucleotides agree with TRBD2. V lost 7 bases and J lost 0; bases outside the gene matches: 8. The CDR3 sequence is 15 residues long. Germline loops: CDR1 MDHEN, CDR2 SYDVKM. In DNA form, the CDR3 reads TGTGCCAGCACTAGGACTCTAGCGGGCTCCTACGAGCAGTACTTC. Translated, it gives CASTRTLAGSYEQYF.

The chain links TRBV30 to TRBJ2-3, with D uncertain. Germline CDR1 and CDR2: GTSNPN and SVGIG (reference sequence). The CDR3 runs to 17 residues. V lost 2 bases, J lost 1 base, and 19 bases lay in between. The CDR3 sequence: CAWSSPVPPEGTDTQYF. The CDR3 nucleotides are TGTGCCTGGAGTTCCCCTGTCCCCCCTGAGGGCACAGATACGCAGTATTTT.

V is TRBV15 and J is TRBJ2-5; D not certain. The J call may be mistaken, given a closer DNA end match to TRBJ2-7. Germline V CDR1 and CDR2: LNHNV, YYDKDF (reference sequence). The CDR3 consists of 14 residues. CDR3 amino acids: CATSRTRSSYEQYF. The CDR3 nucleotides are TGTGCCACCAGCAGAACCCGGAGCTCCTACGAGCAGTACTTC.

J is TRBJ1-2 and V is TRBV19; tentatively, D is TRBD1 (6 bases). The CDR3 totals 13 residues. V was trimmed by 7 bases and J by 7 bases, leaving 16 bases between them. Germline V gene lookup returns CDR1 LNHDA and CDR2 SQIVND (reference sequence). The CDR3 reads CASKWDTAGGYTF. CDR3 DNA sequence: TGTGCCAGTAAATGGGACACGGCGGGTGGCTACACCTTC.

The V call is TRBV4-1, the J call TRBJ2-7, with 7 positions matching TRBD1. The CDR3 length is 16 residues. J lost 3 bases, V lost 4 bases, and 12 bases had no gene match. The germline CDR1 and CDR2 sequences are MGHRA and YSYEKL. CDR3: CASSPKTGRVHYEQYF. Written as DNA, the CDR3 is TGCGCCAGCAGCCCGAAGACAGGGAGAGTTCACTACGAGCAGTACTTC.

This sequence joins TRBV5-1 and TRBJ2-7, with 9 nucleotides matching TRBD1. Germline CDR1 and CDR2: SGHRS and YFSETQ. V was clipped by 0 bases and J by 7 bases; unmatched bases: 8. The CDR3 length is 15 residues. This CDR3 is CASSLDRQGVGEQYF. The CDR3 bases are TGCGCCAGCAGCTTGGACAGACAGGGGGTGGGGGAGCAGTACTTC.

The V and J genes are TRBV25-1 and TRBJ2-7; D is uncertain. V lost 5 bases, J lost 4 bases, and 3 bases lay in between. Germline CDR1 and CDR2: MGHDK and SYGVNS. The CDR3 is 10 residues long. The CDR3: CASSLYEQYF. The CDR3 DNA is TGTGCCAGCAGTTTATACGAGCAGTACTTC.

This clone occurred a few times. The J gene is TRBJ2-1, the V gene TRBV27; 8 bases are a match to TRBD1. The CDR3 sequence is 14 residues long. In germline, CDR1 is MNHEY, CDR2 SMNVEV (reference sequence). V trimming: 6 bases; J trimming: 9 bases; junction bases outside the gene matches: 10. The CDR3 DNA is TGTGCCAGCAGAAGGACAGGGTTGCCCGCTGAGCAGTTCTTC. Its translation: CASRRTGLPAEQFF.

This clone was counted once. This chain connects TRBV13 to TRBJ2-7; D may be TRBD2 (5 bases). The germline CDR1 and CDR2 sequences are PRHDT and FYEKMQ (reference sequence). The V end was cut by 5 bases, the J end by 3 bases, with 14 bases between. The CDR3 runs to 14 residues. The CDR3, as DNA: TGTGCCAGCAGCCGACCGGGGAATCTCTACGAGCAGTACTTC. Amino acid sequence: CASSRPGNLYEQYF.

The chain combines TRBV6-6 with TRBJ1-6, with TRBD1 as a possible D gene (6 bases). The V gene lost 2 bases and the J gene lost 7 bases, with 12 bases spanning the gap. Germline CDR1 reads MNHNY; CDR2 reads SVGAGI (reference sequence). CDR3 length equals 15 residues. CDR3 bases: TGTGCCAGCAGTTACATGGGGGACAAGAATTCACCCCTCCACTTT. Its protein product is CASSYMGDKNSPLHF.

The chain links TRBV11-2 to TRBJ2-3; maybe TRBD2 (6 bases). CDR3 size: 15 residues. Deletions cut 7 bases from V and 0 bases from J, with 14 bases between. CDR1 is SGHAT and CDR2 is FQNNGV in the germline V gene. The CDR3 bases are TGTGCCAGCACCCTTGGGGGGTATAGCACAGATACGCAGTATTTT. Protein: CASTLGGYSTDTQYF.

This chain links TRBV2 with TRBJ1-1; possibly TRBD1 for D (6 bases). The germline V gene has CDR1 SNHLY and CDR2 FYNNEI. The CDR3 runs 13 residues. The DNA for the CDR3 is TGTGCAGAGGGAAGAGGGGGGAACACTGAAGCTTTCTTT. It is translated as CAEGRGGNTEAFF. Based on the CDR3 plus reference TRBV2 and TRBJ1-1, the full variable domain is EPEVTQTPSHQVTQMGQEVILRCVPISNHLYFYWYRQILGQKVEFLVSFYNNEISEKSEIFDDQFSVERPDGSNFTLKIRSTKLEDSAMYFCAEGRGGNTEAFFGQGTRLTVV.